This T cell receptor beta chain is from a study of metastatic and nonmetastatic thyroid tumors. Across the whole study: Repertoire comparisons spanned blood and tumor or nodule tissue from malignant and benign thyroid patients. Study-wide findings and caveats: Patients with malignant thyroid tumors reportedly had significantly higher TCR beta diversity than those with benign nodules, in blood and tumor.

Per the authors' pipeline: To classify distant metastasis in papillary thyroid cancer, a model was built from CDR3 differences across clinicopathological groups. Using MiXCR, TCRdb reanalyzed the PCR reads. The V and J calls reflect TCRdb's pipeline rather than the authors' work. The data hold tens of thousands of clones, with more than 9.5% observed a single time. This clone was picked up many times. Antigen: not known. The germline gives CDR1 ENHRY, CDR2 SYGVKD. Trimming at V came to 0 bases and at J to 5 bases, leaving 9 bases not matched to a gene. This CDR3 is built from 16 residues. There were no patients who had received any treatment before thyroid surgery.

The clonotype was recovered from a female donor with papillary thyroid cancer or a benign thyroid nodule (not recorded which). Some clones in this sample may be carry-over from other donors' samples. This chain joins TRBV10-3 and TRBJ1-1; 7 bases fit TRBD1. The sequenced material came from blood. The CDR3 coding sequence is TGTGCCATCAGTGAGTCGGGAAGACAGGGATGGACTGAAGCTTTCTTT. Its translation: CAISESGRQGWTEAFF.